The 2 T cell receptor beta chains below all came from one sample that was sequenced in a study of blood T cell repertoires in COVID-19. Using immunoSEQ multiplex PCR, the repertoire was profiled, and TCRdb retains in-frame clones only, with some absent. The repertoire has about 140,000 clones, approximately 80% of them found once; the top ten carry approximately 1.6%. The sequenced sample consisted of PBMCs or T cells enriched from blood (not recorded which). These receptors originate from a woman aged 18-35 years who had been exposed to COVID-19.

V gene TRBV2 combines with J gene TRBJ2-1, with D uncertain. Trimming shortened V by 3 bases and J by 4 bases, and 7 bases separated the two germline ends. Germline loops: CDR1 SNHLY, CDR2 FYNNEI. CDR3 length equals 13 residues. CDR3 coding DNA: TGTGCCAGCAGTGACTCCTTATACAATGAGCAGTTCTTC. Amino acids: CASSDSLYNEQFF.

V is TRBV10-1 and J is TRBJ2-3; 9 nucleotides agree with TRBD2. The CDR3 covers 14 residues. Germline values: CDR1 WNHNN, CDR2 SYGVQD (reference sequence). V trimming: 6 bases; J trimming: 2 bases; junction bases outside the gene matches: 3. Here the CDR3 reads CASRAGGPTDTQYF. The CDR3 nucleotides are TGCGCCAGCAGAGCGGGAGGCCCCACAGATACGCAGTATTTT.